This T cell receptor beta chain was sequenced during a study of blood T cell repertoires in COVID-19. In the study overall: The analysed material was cDNA or gDNA that came from T cells, B-cell-depleted T cells, or PBMCs.

This CDR3 contains 15 residues. V shed 4 bases and J 0 bases; nucleotides not matched to a gene: 4. Germline loops: CDR1 SGHRS, CDR2 YFSETQ. In the original workflow: Quantification of nucleated cells was approximated via reference gene primer amplification. Here immunoSEQ multiplex PCR was the method, and the copy in TCRdb shows in-frame clones only, minus some. That table is the source of V, J and clone size, and D and trimming were worked out from the DNA. The table includes about 210,000 clones, roughly four fifths detected once. This clonotype was sampled from a woman in her forties or fifties with active or convalescent COVID-19. The chain uses TRBV5-1 and TRBJ1-3, with 7 bases aligning to TRBD1. Sequencing used peripheral blood. DNA of the CDR3: TGCGCCAGCAGCCTCGACAGGGTCTCTGGAAACACCATATATTTT. This gives the protein CASSLDRVSGNTIYF.